This T cell receptor (beta chain) stems from a study of post-analysis software for immune sequencing data. Study-wide points: Relative to controls, patients had about 5 TRBV segments at higher frequency, with TRBV5-6, TRBV5-1 and TRBV20-1 among these.

Germline values: CDR1 WSHSY, CDR2 SAAADI. V was pared by 4 bases and J by 9 bases, with 10 bases between. This CDR3 spans 12 amino acids. This clonotype was detected a few times. What it binds is not known. Prepared TCR beta cDNA libraries contained unique molecular identifiers. TCRdb reanalysed the PCR reads using MiXCR and keeps one entry per CDR3 protein. This table has more than 500,000 distinct CDR3 sequences, around 34% appearing once. This chain connects TRBV10-2 to TRBJ2-1; D gene uncertain. This TCR was sampled from a girl aged 2 to 17 with multiple sclerosis. Sequenced: blood. In DNA form, the CDR3 reads TGCGCCAGCAGTGGGCTCGGGCCTGAGCAGTTCTTC. Protein product: CASSGLGPEQFF.